This T cell receptor (beta chain) was obtained from a study of T-cell memory formation after mild COVID-19. Study context: Across donors, TCR clusters were largely donor specific.

Via MiXCR, TCRdb re-called the 5' RACE reads, giving one row per CDR3 protein. This table has roughly 560,000 distinct CDR3 sequences, roughly 21% appearing once. The CDR3 covers 14 residues. With 3 bases removed from V and 4 bases from J, the gap between germline ends came to 13 bases. Germline V CDR1 and CDR2: DFQATT, SNEGSKA (reference sequence). The V and J genes are TRBV20-1 and TRBJ2-1, with TRBD2 as a possible D gene (6 bases). Sequenced: PBMCs or a T cell subset sorted from them (not recorded which). The clonotype comes from an adult woman who had mild COVID-19 (a few samples of this study predate the infection). Cell type and time point are not known. CDR3 residues: CSARGWRDYNEQFF. The CDR3 DNA reads TGCAGTGCTAGGGGTTGGCGGGATTACAATGAGCAGTTCTTC.